The rows below give T cell receptor beta chains drawn from one sample of a study of control samples from healthy donors and cancer patients. The repertoire was sequenced with immunoSEQ multiplex PCR; TCRdb's copy has only in-frame clones and lacks some. The sample shows 130,000 or so clones, around 86% of them seen only once. Sequenced: blood. These receptors were obtained from a man aged 40-50 years in good health. Both conserved end residues are trimmed from each CDR3.

v_gene,j_gene,len,CDR3aa
TRBV7-8,TRBJ1-5,11,ASSLGLNQPQH
TRBV3-1/TRBV3-2,TRBJ1-3,11,ASSQEVRNTIY
TRBV25-1,TRBJ2-2,16,ASSESLTRTGGHGELF
TRBV20-1,TRBJ2-7,9,MGKGGHEQY
TRBV16,TRBJ1-1,13,ASSQPTGGSTEAF
TRBV5-1,TRBJ1-3,13,ASSREGISGNTIY
TRBV30,TRBJ1-4,13,AWSNHRGRVEKLF
TRBV11-3,TRBJ1-2,12,ASSSPTTGRGYT
TRBV18,TRBJ1-2,19,ASSPNPGGEISERYLYGYT
TRBV30,TRBJ1-1,9,AWTEGVSAF
TRBV6-5,TRBJ1-1,12,ASSSRQGHTEAF
TRBV15,TRBJ2-3,14,ATSRGLGTSTDTQY
TRBV5-6,TRBJ1-1,14,ASSLDVGRVNTEAF
TRBV14,TRBJ2-1,13,ASSLVGASYNEQF
TRBV19,TRBJ1-6,11,ASSMVGQAPLH
TRBV16,TRBJ1-6,13,ASSPRQGLNSPLH
TRBV9,TRBJ2-3,12,ASSEAGGPDTQY
TRBV11-3,TRBJ2-1,13,ASSPGGRGSAEQF
TRBV5-4,TRBJ2-4,12,ASSLRGGTNIQY
TRBV6-4,TRBJ2-7,10,ASHGGSYEQY
TRBV12-3/TRBV12-4,TRBJ1-1,11,ASGRGVNTEAF
TRBV7-9,TRBJ1-1,11,ASSSPLDTEAF
TRBV21-1,TRBJ1-4,18,ASSNITGGEGGQRNEKLF
TRBV5-1,TRBJ1-5,11,ASRTGDDQPQH
TRBV2,TRBJ2-7,10,ASSSDRGGMY
TRBV7-2,TRBJ2-2,13,ASSSGTGTTGELF
TRBV4-1,TRBJ2-7,12,ASSPKGPAYEQY
TRBV6-6,TRBJ1-3,11,ASTDRGRNTIY
TRBV7-9,TRBJ2-3,14,ASSPGTGGPADTQY
TRBV30,TRBJ2-5,14,AWSIFRGRGQETQY